The 12 T cell receptor beta chains below all came from one sample that was sequenced in a study of human T cells and chemical hapten exposure. Time point defined: patch test 1, 2 weeks after DPC sensitization. Treatment given: therapeutic diphenylcyclopropenone sensitization with weekly scalp DPC. Using its own MiXCR run on the RACE reads, TCRdb lists one record per CDR3 protein. The data contain roughly 380,000 distinct CDR3 sequences, around 4.8% of them seen just once; the ten biggest clones take up approximately 2.1%. Sequences were derived from whole blood, sampled in connection with sensitization to the hapten diphenylcyclopropenone (DPC). These receptors all come from a woman aged 50 to 60 with alopecia areata. Some clones in this sample may be carry-over from other donors' samples.

The V and J genes are TRBV3-1 and TRBJ1-1; TRBD1 aligns across 7 bases. J gave up 0 bases and V 1 base, and 5 bases lay outside the gene matches. The CDR3 extends over 16 amino acids. Per the germline V gene, CDR1 is LGHDT and CDR2 is YNNKEL (reference sequence). The CDR3 nucleotides are TGTGCCAGCAGCCAAGGGGACAGTAGAATGAACACTGAAGCTTTCTTT. Amino acid sequence: CASSQGDSRMNTEAFF.

This clonotype was seen at least ten times. The V and J genes are TRBV7-9 and TRBJ2-7; a weak D match, TRBD1 (5 bases). Germline CDR1 reads SEHNR; CDR2 reads FQNEAQ (reference sequence). This CDR3 region has 13 residues. V was clipped by 3 bases and J by 3 bases, with 9 bases between them. The CDR3 nucleotides are TGTGCCAGCAGCTTCCCAGGGTACTACGAGCAGTACTTC. Encoded protein: CASSFPGYYEQYF.

In regard to this clonotype: This may stem from a read error, because a much larger clone lies one nucleotide away. The chain carries TRBV5-4 and TRBJ2-7; 8 bases fit TRBD1. CDR1 is SGHNT and CDR2 is YYREEE in the germline V gene (reference sequence). There are 13 residues in the CDR3. As DNA, the CDR3 is TGTGCCAGCAGCGGTGGACAGGGCTACGGGCAGTACTTC. This gives the protein CASSGGQGYGQYF.

This clonotype was picked up many times. The V and J genes are TRBV20-1 and TRBJ2-6; D might be TRBD1 (6 bases). Germline-derived CDR1 and CDR2 are DFQATT and SNEGSKA (reference sequence). With 5 bases removed from V and 3 bases from J, the gap between germline ends came to 14 bases. CDR3 size: 15 residues. Written as DNA, the CDR3 is TGCAGTGCTGGAGGCAGGGGTGGTGGGGCCAACGTCCTGACTTTC. Translated, it gives CSAGGRGGGANVLTF.

This clonotype has more than one count but fewer than ten. The genes are TRBV30 and TRBJ1-1; D is possibly TRBD1 (5 bases). Germline lookup yields CDR1 GTSNPN and CDR2 SVGIG (reference sequence). V was clipped by 7 bases and J by 8 bases, with 26 bases between them. This CDR3 spans 15 amino acids. The CDR3 DNA sequence: TGTGCCTCTATTTTCGCCGGGACTTCCGATCTGGAAGCTTTCTTT. Protein: CASIFAGTSDLEAFF.

This clonotype was recorded at least ten times. This chain joins TRBV12-3 or TRBV12-4 and TRBJ2-2, with 7 bases aligning to TRBD1. The length of the CDR3 is 14 residues. The V and J ends lost 11 bases and 2 bases, in that order; junction bases with no gene match: 8. The CDR3 spells CADRRQGNTGELFF. In nucleotides, the CDR3 is TGTGCCGACCGACGACAGGGAAACACCGGGGAGCTGTTTTTT.

The chain uses TRBV7-2 and TRBJ2-7; TRBD2 is a possible D gene (5 bases). This CDR3 comprises 13 residues. Germline-derived CDR1 and CDR2 are SGHTA and FQGNSA. The V and J ends lost 5 bases and 2 bases respectively, with 10 bases between them. This chain's CDR3 is CASSNGLTYEQYF. The CDR3 region has the DNA TGTGCCAGCAGCAACGGACTGACCTACGAGCAGTACTTC. Complete variable domain (other parts from reference TRBV7-2 and TRBJ2-7): GAGVSQSPSNKVTEKGKDVELRCDPISGHTALYWYRQSLGQGLEFLIYFQGNSAPDKSGLPSDRFSAERTGGSVSTLTIQRTQQEDSAVYLCASSNGLTYEQYFGPGTRLTVT.

This clonotype appeared a few times. V usage is TRBV20-1 and J usage is TRBJ1-4; D unresolved. The V end lost 5 bases, the J end lost 6 bases, and 13 bases lay between the germline ends. CDR1 is DFQATT, CDR2 SNEGSKA, per germline (reference sequence). The CDR3 is 13 residues long. CDR3 region: CSAPQDGDEKLFF. CDR3 sequence (DNA): TGCAGTGCTCCTCAAGACGGGGATGAAAAACTGTTTTTT.

This clonotype occurred a few times. This sequence joins TRBV7-9 and TRBJ1-6; perhaps TRBD1 as D (6 bases). V lost 7 bases and J 9 bases, leaving 13 bases between the germline ends. Germline V lookup: CDR1 SEHNR, CDR2 FQNEAQ (reference sequence). The CDR3 contains 13 residues. For the CDR3, the DNA is TGTGCCAGCACCCCACAGGGAAGTTCACCCCTCCACTTT. Its protein product is CASTPQGSSPLHF. The full variable domain, with the rest looked up from reference TRBV7-9 and TRBJ1-6, is DTGVSQNPRHKITKRGQNVTFRCDPISEHNRLYWYRQTLGQGPEFLTYFQNEAQLEKSRLLSDRFSAERPKGSFSTLEIQRTEQGDSAMYLCASTPQGSSPLHFGNGTRLTVT.

The chain has TRBV20-1 and TRBJ2-1; the D call may be TRBD1 or TRBD2 (6 bases each). The V end was cut by 1 base, the J end by 0 bases, with 10 bases between. CDR3 length: 15 residues. Germline lookup yields CDR1 DFQATT and CDR2 SNEGSKA (reference sequence). The DNA of the CDR3 is TGCAGTGCTAGAGGCGGGACACACTCCTACAATGAGCAGTTCTTC. Amino acid sequence: CSARGGTHSYNEQFF.

This clonotype was found many times. The genes are TRBV7-9 and TRBJ1-4; a weak D match, TRBD1 (5 bases). Germline V lookup: CDR1 SEHNR, CDR2 FQNEAQ (reference sequence). The CDR3 loop spans 15 amino acids. V was shortened by 4 bases and J by 0 bases, with 9 bases between the two germline ends. The CDR3 DNA reads as TGTGCCAGCAGCTCGGACACCCCAACTAATGAAAAACTGTTTTTT. This codes for CASSSDTPTNEKLFF. Full variable domain (outside the CDR3, taken from reference TRBV7-9 and TRBJ1-4): DTGVSQNPRHKITKRGQNVTFRCDPISEHNRLYWYRQTLGQGPEFLTYFQNEAQLEKSRLLSDRFSAERPKGSFSTLEIQRTEQGDSAMYLCASSSDTPTNEKLFFGSGTQLSVL.

This clonotype appeared a single time. The chain employs TRBV2 and TRBJ2-7, with TRBD1 as a possible D gene (5 bases). CDR3 size: 14 residues. V lost 3 bases, J lost 6 bases, and 15 bases lay in between. Germline CDR1 and CDR2: SNHLY and FYNNEI. The CDR3 is CASSDARATGEQYF. The CDR3 DNA follows: TGTGCCAGCAGTGACGCCAGGGCAACTGGCGAGCAGTACTTC.